The 12 T cell receptor beta chains in this list originate from one sample, sequenced in a study of metastatic and nonmetastatic thyroid tumors. Every patient was untreated before thyroid surgery. TCRdb used MiXCR to call clones anew from the PCR reads. Counted here are 13,000 or so clones, under 30% occurring once; the ten biggest clones make up over 9%. The sample taken for sequencing was tumor tissue. Every receptor here comes from a female donor with papillary thyroid cancer or a benign thyroid nodule (not recorded which). Some clones in this sample may be carry-over from other donors' samples.

In nucleotides, the CDR3 is TGTGCCAGCAGCTGGACGGAAGTGCGCGGAAACACCATATATTTT. Its translation: CASSWTEVRGNTIYF. The chain employs TRBV7-2 and TRBJ1-3; D is undetermined. Germline assignment: CDR1 SGHTA and CDR2 FQGNSA. The ends were cut back, 4 bases at V and 4 bases at J, with 14 bases in the middle. This CDR3 comprises 15 residues.

The genes are TRBV7-2 and TRBJ2-3, with D perhaps assigned TRBD1 or TRBD2 (5 bases each). Germline CDR1 and CDR2: SGHTA and FQGNSA. V was trimmed by 3 bases and J by 2 bases, leaving 9 bases between them. The CDR3 loop spans 14 amino acids. CDR3 region: CASSFGTLTDTQYF. CDR3 nucleotide sequence: TGTGCCAGCAGCTTTGGGACGCTCACAGATACGCAGTATTTT.

The DNA for the CDR3 is TGTGCCAGCAGCCAAGAACTCCTCCAAGAGACCCAGTACTTC. Protein product: CASSQELLQETQYF. The chain employs TRBV3-1 and TRBJ2-5; no clear D gene. V was shortened by 0 bases and J by 1 base, with 6 bases between the two germline ends. The germline V gene has CDR1 LGHDT and CDR2 YNNKEL (reference sequence). This CDR3 is 14 amino acids long.

This clone qualifies as medium-sized. This rearrangement joins TRBV11-2 to TRBJ2-7, with D unresolved. CDR3 size: 14 residues. In germline, CDR1 is SGHAT, CDR2 FQNNGV. V dropped 2 bases and J dropped 0 bases, with 8 bases sitting between them. The DNA for the CDR3 is TGTGCCAGCAGCTTAAGTGGGTTCTCCTACGAGCAGTACTTC. It translates to CASSLSGFSYEQYF.

CDR3 residues: CASSFSGNSNEQFF. CDR3 coding DNA: TGTGCCAGCAGCTTTAGCGGGAATAGCAATGAGCAGTTCTTC. The chain employs TRBV7-9 and TRBJ2-1; 8 bases map to TRBD2. The CDR3 runs to 14 residues. From germline, CDR1 is SEHNR and CDR2 FQNEAQ (reference sequence). Losses at the gene ends were 3 bases for V and 6 bases for J; bases not matched to a gene: 4.

The genes are TRBV20-1 and TRBJ1-1, with no clear D. The CDR3 length is 16 residues. V lost 0 bases and J 4 bases, leaving 18 bases between the germline ends. Germline lookup yields CDR1 DFQATT and CDR2 SNEGSKA (reference sequence). CDR3: CSARDFRVEGATEAFF. The CDR3 DNA follows: TGCAGTGCTAGAGATTTTAGGGTCGAGGGAGCCACTGAAGCTTTCTTT.

This clone was detected ten times or more. This may be a read error: a much more frequent sequence differs by one nucleotide. This sequence joins TRBV19 and TRBJ1-1; D unclear. The V end was cut by 1 base, the J end by 3 bases, with 12 bases between. The CDR3 consists of 15 residues. Germline V gene sequence: CDR1 LNHDA, CDR2 SQIVND (reference sequence). The CDR3 DNA is TGTGCCAGTAGTATAGGCAGAGACCGCCACACTGAAGCTTTCTTT. Its protein product is CASSIGRDRHTEAFF.

CDR3 nucleotides: TGTGCCAGCAGCCACTCCTTCCGCGGGGGATTGGGCTATGGCTACACCTTC. As protein: CASSHSFRGGLGYGYTF. V and J are TRBV16 and TRBJ1-2; perhaps TRBD1 as D (5 bases). Per germline, CDR1 KGHSY and CDR2 FQNENV. There are 17 residues in the CDR3. V lost 3 bases, J lost 4 bases, and 21 bases lay in between.

This clone was detected ten times or more. The chain carries TRBV6-5 and TRBJ2-1, with D perhaps matching TRBD2 (5 bases). V gave up 7 bases and J gave up 0 bases, with 16 bases separating them. The CDR3 is 16 amino acids. Germline values: CDR1 MNHEY, CDR2 SVGAGI. CDR3 DNA: TGTGCCAGCATCGACTCTAGCCGGAGCTCCTACAATGAGCAGTTCTTC. It yields the protein CASIDSSRSSYNEQFF.

CDR3: CASSKGKGAGNTIYF. The CDR3 DNA sequence: TGTGCCAGCAGCAAAGGCAAGGGAGCCGGAAACACCATATATTTT. This chain connects TRBV3-1 to TRBJ1-3; D is unclear. Trimming took 5 bases from V and 4 from J, leaving 15 bases between them. Germline CDR1 is LGHDT and CDR2 is YNNKEL (reference sequence). This CDR3 region has 15 residues.

This clone was seen once. The chain uses TRBV4-1 and TRBJ2-7, with TRBD1 matching over 9 bases. CDR1 and CDR2 from the germline V gene are MGHRA and YSYEKL. V shed 1 base and J 5 bases; nucleotides not matched to a gene: 6. The CDR3 spans 15 residues. The CDR3 bases are TGCGCCAGCAGCCAAGCCGGGACAGGGTGGGACGAGCAGTACTTC. This sequence encodes CASSQAGTGWDEQYF.

By sample fraction, this clone is medium-sized. The CDR3 DNA follows: TGTGCCAGCAGTACATACAGGGATCTCGGAGCTTTCTTT. Translating gives CASSTYRDLGAFF. The chain links TRBV28 to TRBJ1-1, with a tentative D call TRBD1 (6 bases). The length of the CDR3 is 13 residues. The germline V and J ends were trimmed by 5 bases and 10 bases, with 17 bases remaining between them. Per germline, CDR1 MDHEN and CDR2 SYDVKM.